The rows below give T cell receptor beta chains drawn from one sample of a study of blood T cell repertoires in COVID-19. TCRdb's copy holds only in-frame clones and misses some; the assay was immunoSEQ multiplex PCR. The table shows approximately 140,000 clones, with roughly 82% occurring only once. The sequenced sample consisted of peripheral blood. These receptors came from an elderly man with acute or convalescent COVID-19. Both conserved end residues are part of each CDR3. Each record gives: V gene, J gene, D gene, CDR3 length, clone size, CDR3 protein, CDR3 DNA. D genes are given only for firm matches. For some rows the clone size is stated as once, few or many, or as a class when expanded; others skip it.

v_call: TRBV18
j_call: TRBJ1-5
d_call: .
cdr3_length: 13
clone_size: .
cdr3_aa: CASSPQKNQPQHF
cdr3_nt: TGTGCCAGCTCACCCCAGAAGAATCAGCCCCAGCATTTT

v_call: TRBV28
j_call: TRBJ2-5
d_call: .
cdr3_length: 14
clone_size: .
cdr3_aa: CASSHHRARETQYF
cdr3_nt: TGTGCCAGCAGTCATCACAGGGCCCGGGAGACCCAGTACTTC

v_call: TRBV28
j_call: TRBJ2-4
d_call: TRBD1
cdr3_length: 14
clone_size: .
cdr3_aa: CASSFGQGVNIQYF
cdr3_nt: TGTGCCAGCAGTTTCGGACAGGGAGTGAACATTCAGTACTTC

v_call: TRBV19
j_call: TRBJ1-5
d_call: TRBD1
cdr3_length: 13
clone_size: .
cdr3_aa: CASSMDRGQPQHF
cdr3_nt: TGTGCCAGTAGTATGGACAGGGGACAGCCCCAGCATTTT

v_call: TRBV6-6
j_call: TRBJ1-5
d_call: .
cdr3_length: 13
clone_size: .
cdr3_aa: CASSPQERQPQHF
cdr3_nt: TGTGCCAGCAGTCCCCAAGAGCGTCAGCCCCAGCATTTT

v_call: TRBV10-1
j_call: TRBJ2-4
d_call: .
cdr3_length: 10
clone_size: .
cdr3_aa: CASSRDIQYF
cdr3_nt: TGCGCCAGCAGTCGAGACATTCAGTACTTC

v_call: TRBV4-2
j_call: TRBJ2-7
d_call: TRBD1
cdr3_length: 15
clone_size: once
cdr3_aa: CASSQVGGQAFPSYF
cdr3_nt: TGTGCCAGCAGCCAAGTCGGGGGACAGGCCTTTCCATCGTACTTC

v_call: TRBV24-1
j_call: TRBJ2-2
d_call: .
cdr3_length: 15
clone_size: few
cdr3_aa: CATSTSGYESGELFF
cdr3_nt: TGTGCCACCAGCACATCAGGGTACGAAAGCGGGGAGCTGTTTTTT

v_call: TRBV7-2
j_call: TRBJ2-7
d_call: TRBD1
cdr3_length: 14
clone_size: .
cdr3_aa: CASSLGTGVYEQYF
cdr3_nt: TGTGCCAGCAGCTTAGGGACAGGGGTATACGAGCAGTACTTC

v_call: TRBV24-1
j_call: TRBJ2-7
d_call: TRBD2
cdr3_length: 15
clone_size: .
cdr3_aa: CATSRSSGGAREQYF
cdr3_nt: TGTGCCACCAGTCGGTCATCCGGGGGGGCCCGCGAGCAGTACTTC

v_call: TRBV27
j_call: TRBJ2-3
d_call: .
cdr3_length: 15
clone_size: .
cdr3_aa: CASSFGTQSTDTQYF
cdr3_nt: TGTGCCAGCAGTTTTGGGACTCAGTCCACAGATACGCAGTATTTT

v_call: TRBV12-3/TRBV12-4
j_call: TRBJ2-5
d_call: .
cdr3_length: 13
clone_size: once
cdr3_aa: CATRRGIQETQYF
cdr3_nt: TGTGCCACCCGACGGGGAATCCAAGAGACCCAGTACTTC

v_call: TRBV12-3/TRBV12-4
j_call: TRBJ1-1
d_call: .
cdr3_length: 11
clone_size: .
cdr3_aa: CASSSGTEAFF
cdr3_nt: TGTGCCAGCAGTTCCGGCACTGAAGCTTTCTTT

v_call: TRBV5-6
j_call: TRBJ1-4
d_call: .
cdr3_length: 14
clone_size: .
cdr3_aa: CASSPTGYREKLFF
cdr3_nt: TGTGCCAGCAGCCCTACAGGGTATCGGGAAAAACTGTTTTTT

v_call: TRBV7-3
j_call: TRBJ1-6
d_call: .
cdr3_length: 14
clone_size: few
cdr3_aa: CASSQGHLNSPLHF
cdr3_nt: TGTGCCAGCAGCCAGGGACACCTAAATTCACCCCTCCACTTT

v_call: TRBV11-3
j_call: TRBJ2-7
d_call: .
cdr3_length: 12
clone_size: few
cdr3_aa: CASSLDSGEQYF
cdr3_nt: TGTGCCAGCAGCTTAGATTCGGGCGAGCAGTACTTC

v_call: TRBV4-3
j_call: TRBJ1-2
d_call: .
cdr3_length: 15
clone_size: .
cdr3_aa: CASSPSPGGLDGYTF
cdr3_nt: TGCGCCAGCAGCCCTTCGCCCGGGGGGCTTGATGGCTACACCTTC

v_call: TRBV24-1
j_call: TRBJ2-5
d_call: .
cdr3_length: 12
clone_size: .
cdr3_aa: CATSDFSETQYF
cdr3_nt: TGTGCCACCAGTGATTTCTCTGAGACCCAGTACTTC

v_call: TRBV28
j_call: TRBJ1-3
d_call: TRBD1
cdr3_length: 15
clone_size: .
cdr3_aa: CASSFQGGSGNTIYF
cdr3_nt: TGTGCCAGCAGTTTTCAGGGGGGATCTGGAAACACCATATATTTT

v_call: TRBV2
j_call: TRBJ2-7
d_call: .
cdr3_length: 16
clone_size: .
cdr3_aa: CASSPPRFENTYEQYF
cdr3_nt: TGTGCCAGCAGTCCCCCCCGTTTCGAAAACACCTACGAGCAGTACTTC

v_call: TRBV7-9
j_call: TRBJ2-1
d_call: TRBD1
cdr3_length: 14
clone_size: .
cdr3_aa: CASSPGGQGNEQFF
cdr3_nt: TGTGCCAGCAGCCCGGGTGGACAGGGGAATGAGCAGTTCTTC

v_call: TRBV2
j_call: TRBJ2-7
d_call: TRBD2
cdr3_length: 16
clone_size: .
cdr3_aa: CASHGTSRRSSYEQYF
cdr3_nt: TGTGCCAGCCACGGGACTAGCCGGCGAAGCTCCTACGAGCAGTACTTC

v_call: TRBV19
j_call: TRBJ1-1
d_call: TRBD1
cdr3_length: 14
clone_size: .
cdr3_aa: CASSSQDRFTEAFF
cdr3_nt: TGTGCCAGTAGTTCCCAGGACAGGTTCACTGAAGCTTTCTTT

v_call: TRBV7-2
j_call: TRBJ2-3
d_call: TRBD2
cdr3_length: 15
clone_size: .
cdr3_aa: CASSPLAGGPDTQYF
cdr3_nt: TGTGCCAGCAGCCCACTAGCGGGGGGGCCAGATACGCAGTATTTT

v_call: TRBV2
j_call: TRBJ2-7
d_call: .
cdr3_length: 12
clone_size: .
cdr3_aa: CASSGNVYEQYF
cdr3_nt: TGTGCCAGCTCCGGGAATGTCTACGAGCAGTACTTC

v_call: TRBV5-1
j_call: TRBJ2-5
d_call: TRBD2
cdr3_length: 15
clone_size: once
cdr3_aa: CASSLIGGAQETQYF
cdr3_nt: TGCGCCAGCAGCTTGATCGGGGGGGCCCAGGAGACCCAGTACTTC

v_call: TRBV7-2
j_call: TRBJ2-5
d_call: TRBD2
cdr3_length: 17
clone_size: once
cdr3_aa: CASSLSGLAGGQETQYF
cdr3_nt: TGTGCCAGCAGCTTATCGGGACTAGCGGGGGGCCAAGAGACCCAGTACTTC

v_call: TRBV7-8
j_call: TRBJ1-6
d_call: .
cdr3_length: 14
clone_size: .
cdr3_aa: CASSLVARNSPLHF
cdr3_nt: TGTGCCAGCAGCTTAGTCGCCCGGAATTCACCCCTCCACTTT

v_call: TRBV9
j_call: TRBJ1-1
d_call: .
cdr3_length: 12
clone_size: .
cdr3_aa: CASSVDQGEVFF
cdr3_nt: TGTGCCAGCAGCGTAGACCAGGGCGAGGTTTTCTTT

v_call: TRBV5-1
j_call: TRBJ2-7
d_call: .
cdr3_length: 14
clone_size: .
cdr3_aa: CASSMDREGLEQYF
cdr3_nt: TGCGCCAGCAGCATGGACAGGGAGGGACTCGAGCAGTACTTC

v_call: TRBV11-3
j_call: TRBJ2-4
d_call: TRBD1
cdr3_length: 14
clone_size: .
cdr3_aa: CASSAGGDQNIQYF
cdr3_nt: TGTGCCAGCAGCGCAGGGGGCGACCAAAACATTCAGTACTTC

v_call: TRBV30
j_call: TRBJ1-6
d_call: .
cdr3_length: 11
clone_size: .
cdr3_aa: CAWASNSPLHF
cdr3_nt: TGTGCCTGGGCGAGTAATTCACCCCTCCACTTT

v_call: TRBV6-5
j_call: TRBJ2-7
d_call: .
cdr3_length: 11
clone_size: .
cdr3_aa: CASVGGYEQYF
cdr3_nt: TGTGCCTCCGTGGGGGGCTACGAGCAGTACTTC

v_call: TRBV28
j_call: TRBJ2-5
d_call: .
cdr3_length: 15
clone_size: .
cdr3_aa: CASSTTSTPQETQYF
cdr3_nt: TGTGCCAGCAGTACAACCTCGACACCCCAAGAGACCCAGTACTTC

v_call: TRBV3-1/TRBV3-2
j_call: TRBJ1-1
d_call: .
cdr3_length: 14
clone_size: .
cdr3_aa: CASSQAAGDTEAFF
cdr3_nt: TGTGCCAGCAGCCAAGCCGCAGGTGACACTGAAGCTTTCTTT

v_call: TRBV7-9
j_call: TRBJ1-5
d_call: .
cdr3_length: 13
clone_size: .
cdr3_aa: CASSLGSGQPQHF
cdr3_nt: TGTGCCAGCAGCTTAGGATCGGGTCAGCCCCAGCATTTT

v_call: TRBV6-6
j_call: TRBJ1-5
d_call: TRBD1
cdr3_length: 16
clone_size: .
cdr3_aa: CASSRTGPGGNQPQHF
cdr3_nt: TGTGCCAGCAGCCGGACAGGGCCCGGAGGGAATCAGCCCCAGCATTTT

v_call: TRBV7-6
j_call: TRBJ1-2
d_call: TRBD1
cdr3_length: 14
clone_size: .
cdr3_aa: CASSSTGEVGGYTF
cdr3_nt: TGTGCCAGCAGCTCGACAGGGGAAGTAGGTGGCTACACCTTC

v_call: TRBV28
j_call: TRBJ2-2
d_call: .
cdr3_length: 17
clone_size: .
cdr3_aa: CASSLPPRHANTGELFF
cdr3_nt: TGTGCCAGCAGTTTACCCCCCCGACATGCGAACACCGGGGAGCTGTTTTTT

v_call: TRBV7-3
j_call: TRBJ2-3
d_call: .
cdr3_length: 15
clone_size: .
cdr3_aa: CASSFKGHETDTQYF
cdr3_nt: TGTGCCAGCAGCTTCAAGGGACACGAGACAGATACGCAGTATTTT

v_call: TRBV18
j_call: TRBJ1-3
d_call: .
cdr3_length: 15
clone_size: .
cdr3_aa: CASSSIRAFGNTIYF
cdr3_nt: TGTGCCAGCTCATCAATCCGAGCATTCGGAAACACCATATATTTT

v_call: TRBV19
j_call: TRBJ2-4
d_call: .
cdr3_length: 19
clone_size: .
cdr3_aa: CASSISGAGVRVAKNIQYF
cdr3_nt: TGTGCCAGTAGTATTTCTGGGGCAGGGGTACGAGTAGCCAAAAACATTCAGTACTTC

v_call: TRBV4-2
j_call: TRBJ1-4
d_call: TRBD1
cdr3_length: 18
clone_size: .
cdr3_aa: CASSQDIARTGEDEKLFF
cdr3_nt: TGTGCCAGCAGCCAAGATATCGCCAGGACAGGGGAGGATGAAAAACTGTTTTTT

v_call: TRBV4-2
j_call: TRBJ2-7
d_call: TRBD2
cdr3_length: 16
clone_size: .
cdr3_aa: CASSQGWEGLGYEQYF
cdr3_nt: TGTGCCAGCAGCCAAGGGTGGGAGGGATTGGGCTACGAGCAGTACTTC

v_call: TRBV18
j_call: TRBJ2-5
d_call: TRBD2
cdr3_length: 15
clone_size: few
cdr3_aa: CASSPAGGFQETQYF
cdr3_nt: TGTGCCAGCTCACCAGCGGGGGGGTTCCAAGAGACCCAGTACTTC

v_call: TRBV9
j_call: TRBJ2-5
d_call: TRBD2
cdr3_length: 15
clone_size: .
cdr3_aa: CASSVGRGSGKTQYF
cdr3_nt: TGTGCCAGCAGCGTGGGGCGGGGGTCGGGAAAGACCCAGTACTTC

v_call: TRBV6-5
j_call: TRBJ2-7
d_call: TRBD1
cdr3_length: 15
clone_size: .
cdr3_aa: CASTPLGTGYYEQYF
cdr3_nt: TGTGCCAGCACCCCCTTGGGGACAGGATATTACGAGCAGTACTTC

v_call: TRBV5-5
j_call: TRBJ2-7
d_call: .
cdr3_length: 12
clone_size: .
cdr3_aa: CASSPGFYEQYF
cdr3_nt: TGTGCCAGCAGCCCCGGGTTCTACGAGCAGTACTTC

v_call: TRBV5-4
j_call: TRBJ2-3
d_call: TRBD2
cdr3_length: 15
clone_size: medium-sized
cdr3_aa: CASSSSGTITDTQYF
cdr3_nt: TGTGCCAGCAGCTCTTCCGGGACTATCACAGATACGCAGTATTTT

v_call: TRBV29-1
j_call: TRBJ1-2
d_call: TRBD1
cdr3_length: 13
clone_size: .
cdr3_aa: CSVDRDRLFGYTF
cdr3_nt: TGCAGCGTCGACCGGGACAGGCTTTTCGGCTACACCTTC

v_call: TRBV19
j_call: TRBJ2-5
d_call: TRBD2
cdr3_length: 14
clone_size: .
cdr3_aa: CASSWGLAEETQYF
cdr3_nt: TGTGCCAGTAGTTGGGGACTAGCGGAAGAGACCCAGTACTTC

v_call: TRBV15
j_call: TRBJ1-1
d_call: .
cdr3_length: 16
clone_size: .
cdr3_aa: CATSRPWGDGNTEAFF
cdr3_nt: TGTGCCACCAGCCGGCCCTGGGGGGATGGGAACACTGAAGCTTTCTTT

v_call: TRBV2
j_call: TRBJ1-1
d_call: TRBD1
cdr3_length: 14
clone_size: .
cdr3_aa: CASMRTGSNTEAFF
cdr3_nt: TGTGCCAGCATGAGGACAGGGTCGAACACTGAAGCTTTCTTT

v_call: TRBV4-3
j_call: TRBJ1-6
d_call: .
cdr3_length: 15
clone_size: few
cdr3_aa: CASSQEGRVNSPLHF
cdr3_nt: TGCGCCAGCAGCCAAGAAGGGCGGGTTAATTCACCCCTCCACTTT

v_call: TRBV7-2
j_call: TRBJ1-2
d_call: .
cdr3_length: 14
clone_size: .
cdr3_aa: CASSSRPGEVIPTF
cdr3_nt: TGTGCCAGCAGCTCGCGTCCGGGAGAGGTAATTCCCACCTTC

v_call: TRBV9
j_call: TRBJ1-3
d_call: .
cdr3_length: 15
clone_size: .
cdr3_aa: CASSAQGLRGNTIYF
cdr3_nt: TGTGCCAGCAGCGCCCAAGGACTGCGAGGAAACACCATATATTTT

v_call: TRBV10-3
j_call: TRBJ2-7
d_call: .
cdr3_length: 14
clone_size: once
cdr3_aa: CAIRDHRVRYEQYF
cdr3_nt: TGTGCCATCAGAGATCACAGGGTTCGTTACGAGCAGTACTTC